This T cell receptor (beta chain) originates from a study of blood T cell repertoires in COVID-19. Repertoires were generated with immunoSEQ multiplex PCR, while TCRdb's copy carries only in-frame clones and drops some. Of approximately 160,000 clones listed, roughly 81% are singletons. CDR1 and CDR2 (germline): GTSNPN, SVGIG (reference sequence). V was cut by 4 bases and J by 7 bases, with 16 bases left in between. CDR3 length equals 13 residues. The receptor was derived from a man aged 40-49 years who had recovered from COVID-19. The chain joins TRBV30 to TRBJ1-2, with D maybe TRBD1 (6 bases). Material for sequencing was peripheral blood. The CDR3 bases are TGTGCCTGGAAGGGGGAAGCACGATTTGGCTACACCTTC. Amino acid sequence: CAWKGEARFGYTF.